The 31 T cell receptor beta chains reported below all come from one sample, sequenced in a study of cytomegalovirus exposure and HLA in healthy donors. Repertoires were generated with immunoSEQ multiplex PCR, while TCRdb's copy carries only in-frame clones and drops some. The sample lists 250,000 to 300,000 clones, roughly 90% occurring once. Sequencing was performed on PBMCs. These TCRs come from a woman younger than 35 in good health and CMV-seronegative.

This chain uses TRBV2 with TRBJ1-4, with a weak D call TRBD1 (6 bases). The ends were cut back, 3 bases at V and 4 bases at J, with 9 bases in the middle. The CDR3 loop spans 14 amino acids. Looked up from germline, CDR1 is SNHLY and CDR2 is FYNNEI. CDR3 protein: CASSERGGNEKLFF. The DNA of the CDR3 is TGTGCCAGCAGTGAGAGGGGGGGTAATGAAAAACTGTTTTTT.

V is TRBV7-6 and J is TRBJ1-5; 9 bases map to TRBD1. Germline loops: CDR1 SGHVS, CDR2 FNYEAQ. The CDR3 has 15 residues. With V trimmed by 1 base and J by 6 bases, 4 bases remained unmatched. The CDR3 sequence is CASSLGGQGAQPQHF. CDR3 DNA: TGTGCCAGCAGCTTAGGGGGACAGGGAGCTCAGCCCCAGCATTTT.

The chain combines TRBV28 with TRBJ1-2; D remains ambiguous. V lost 6 bases and J 4 bases, leaving 9 bases between the germline ends. CDR1 and CDR2 from the germline V gene are MDHEN and SYDVKM. The CDR3 is 12 residues long. This CDR3 is CASSEGSYGYTF. CDR3 coding DNA: TGTGCCAGCAGCGAGGGATCCTATGGCTACACCTTC.

This sequence joins TRBV28 and TRBJ1-2; D may be TRBD1 (6 bases). Germline CDR1 is MDHEN and CDR2 is SYDVKM. The CDR3 covers 14 residues. The V end was cut by 2 bases, the J end by 2 bases, with 9 bases between. CDR3 loop: CASSLGTINYGYTF. In DNA form, the CDR3 reads TGTGCCAGCAGTTTAGGGACAATCAACTATGGCTACACCTTC.

The chain combines TRBV6-5 with TRBJ2-7; D uncertain. Trimming took 2 bases from V and 7 from J, leaving 21 bases between them. The germline CDR1 and CDR2 sequences are MNHEY and SVGAGI. CDR3 length: 16 amino acids. The CDR3 sequence is CASSYLPGPPSLEQYF. CDR3 sequence (DNA): TGTGCCAGCAGTTACCTTCCGGGTCCCCCCTCTTTAGAGCAGTACTTC.

This sequence joins TRBV29-1 and TRBJ2-1; D gene unclear. The germline CDR1 and CDR2 sequences are SQVTM and ANQGSEA. This CDR3 spans 14 amino acids. The V gene lost 7 bases and the J gene lost 0 bases, with 13 bases spanning the gap. As DNA, the CDR3 is TGCAGCGCCAGAAACATCTTCTCCTACAATGAGCAGTTCTTC. Translating it yields CSARNIFSYNEQFF.

The chain carries TRBV27 and TRBJ2-7, with D tentatively TRBD2 (6 bases). The V gene's germline CDR1 is MNHEY and CDR2 SMNVEV (reference sequence). The CDR3 has 12 amino acids. Here the CDR3 reads CAAGIGGYEQYF. The CDR3 nucleotides are TGTGCAGCGGGTATTGGGGGTTACGAGCAGTACTTC.

J is TRBJ1-2 and V is TRBV5-1, with D possibly being TRBD1 (6 bases). There are 14 residues in the CDR3. Germline CDR1 and CDR2: SGHRS and YFSETQ. V lost 4 bases and J lost 4, with 14 bases in between. CDR3 bases: TGCGCCAGCAGCGTTGAACAGGGACGCTATGGCTACACCTTC. Amino acid sequence: CASSVEQGRYGYTF.

J is TRBJ2-1 and V is TRBV5-1; 8 nucleotides align to TRBD2. Per germline, CDR1 SGHRS and CDR2 YFSETQ. Unmatched junction bases numbered 10, after V lost 2 bases and J lost 9 bases. The CDR3 has 15 amino acids. This chain's CDR3 is CASSLNGGGLIEQFF. For the CDR3, the DNA is TGCGCCAGCAGCTTAAATGGCGGGGGGTTGATTGAGCAGTTCTTC.

The J gene is TRBJ1-1, the V gene TRBV27; D is unclear. V was trimmed by 8 bases and J by 3 bases, leaving 7 bases between them. Germline V gene lookup returns CDR1 MNHEY and CDR2 SMNVEV (reference sequence). This CDR3 is 11 amino acids long. CDR3 in amino acids: CASLSYTEAFF. The CDR3 DNA sequence: TGTGCCAGCCTGAGTTACACTGAAGCTTTCTTT.

The genes are TRBV19 and TRBJ2-1; the match to TRBD2 covers 12 bases. The J segment lost 8 bases and the V segment lost 5 bases, leaving 10 bases of the junction unmatched. This CDR3 region has 16 residues. Germline V gene sequence: CDR1 LNHDA, CDR2 SQIVND (reference sequence). The CDR3 here is CASSPRLAGAFHEQFF. In DNA form, the CDR3 reads TGTGCCAGTAGTCCCCGACTAGCGGGGGCTTTTCATGAGCAGTTCTTC.

This chain connects TRBV2 to TRBJ1-5; D remains ambiguous. The germline V gene encodes CDR1 SNHLY and CDR2 FYNNEI. V was clipped by 5 bases and J by 0 bases, with 8 bases between them. This CDR3 is 14 amino acids long. The CDR3 region is CASSSYNSNQPQHF. Written as DNA, the CDR3 is TGTGCCAGCAGTTCATACAATAGCAATCAGCCCCAGCATTTT.

This chain links TRBV4-3 with TRBJ2-1; D gene uncertain. The CDR3 is 11 amino acids. V shed 6 bases and J shed 5 bases, with 5 bases lying between them. Germline V gene lookup returns CDR1 LGHNA and CDR2 YSLEER. The CDR3 nucleotides read TGCGCCAGCAGTACTCACAATGAGCAGTTCTTC. This encodes CASSTHNEQFF.

The chain recombines TRBV4-1 with TRBJ1-4; 10 nucleotides align to TRBD1. Germline CDR1 reads MGHRA; CDR2 reads YSYEKL. This CDR3 region has 15 residues. Germline trimming cut 4 bases from V and 5 bases from J; bases unmatched to any gene: 4. CDR3 sequence (DNA): TGCGCCAGCAGCCCAGGGGGACAGGGGAATGAAAAACTGTTTTTT. Translated: CASSPGGQGNEKLFF.

The chain couples TRBV11-2 to TRBJ1-6; TRBD1 aligns across 7 bases. The CDR3 extends over 17 amino acids. CDR1 and CDR2 from the germline V gene are SGHAT and FQNNGV. J gave up 5 bases and V 5 bases, and 12 bases lay outside the gene matches. The CDR3 sequence: CASSVSPLQGNNSPLHF. For the CDR3, the DNA is TGTGCCAGCAGCGTCAGCCCCCTACAGGGGAATAATTCACCCCTCCACTTT.

V gene TRBV6-5 combines with J gene TRBJ2-2, with unresolved D. This CDR3 is 13 amino acids long. CDR1 is MNHEY, CDR2 SVGAGI, per germline. V lost 2 bases and J lost 5, with 6 bases in between. The CDR3 sequence: CASSYGPTGELFF. CDR3 nucleotide sequence: TGTGCCAGCAGTTACGGCCCTACCGGGGAGCTGTTTTTT.

This chain joins TRBV6-1 and TRBJ2-7; 7 positions agree with TRBD1. In germline, CDR1 is MNHNS, CDR2 SASEGT. V dropped 6 bases and J dropped 5; count of bases not matched to a gene: 4. CDR3 size: 12 residues. The chain's CDR3 is CASRDRDHEQYV. The CDR3 nucleotides read TGTGCCAGCAGAGACAGGGATCACGAGCAGTACGTC.

The CDR3 is CASSLESGLETQYF. The CDR3 nucleotides read TGTGCCAGCAGCTTGGAATCAGGGTTGGAGACCCAGTACTTC. The chain is built from TRBV5-4 and TRBJ2-5, with a weak D call TRBD1 (5 bases). CDR1 is SGHNT and CDR2 is YYREEE in the germline V gene (reference sequence). This CDR3 contains 14 residues. V shed 0 bases and J shed 5 bases, with 11 bases lying between them. Using reference TRBV5-4 and TRBJ2-5 for the parts outside the CDR3, the full variable domain is ETGVTQSPTHLIKTRGQQVTLRCSSQSGHNTVSWYQQALGQGPQFIFQYYREEENGRGNFPPRFSGLQFPNYSSELNVNALELDDSALYLCASSLESGLETQYFGPGTRLLVL.

V usage is TRBV6-1 and J usage is TRBJ2-7, with D possibly TRBD1 on 6 matching bases. The germline V gene encodes CDR1 MNHNS and CDR2 SASEGT. The CDR3 sequence is 16 residues long. V was pared by 2 bases and J by 7 bases, with 21 bases between. The CDR3 reads CASSETPARGGEEQYV. The CDR3, as DNA: TGTGCCAGCAGTGAAACCCCGGCCAGGGGTGGTGAGGAGCAGTACGTC.

The chain employs TRBV7-2 and TRBJ2-1; 7 positions agree with TRBD1. The CDR3 sequence is 14 residues long. Per the germline V gene, CDR1 is SGHTA and CDR2 is FQGNSA. The CDR3 loop is CASNLRGSYNEQFF. In DNA form, the CDR3 reads TGTGCAAGTAATCTCAGGGGGTCCTACAATGAGCAGTTCTTC. Full variable domain (missing parts from reference TRBV7-2 and TRBJ2-1): GAGVSQSPSNKVTEKGKDVELRCDPISGHTALYWYRQSLGQGLEFLIYFQGNSAPDKSGLPSDRFSAERTGGSVSTLTIQRTQQEDSAVYLCASNLRGSYNEQFFGPGTRLTVL.

The V and J genes are TRBV2 and TRBJ2-3; D ambiguous. In germline, CDR1 is SNHLY, CDR2 FYNNEI. V dropped 8 bases and J dropped 0 bases, with 12 bases sitting between them. There are 14 residues in the CDR3. CDR3 in amino acids: CASGRSTSTDTQYF. The CDR3 DNA is TGTGCCAGCGGTAGGAGCACTAGCACAGATACGCAGTATTTT. Drawing the rest from reference TRBV2 and TRBJ2-3, the complete variable domain is EPEVTQTPSHQVTQMGQEVILRCVPISNHLYFYWYRQILGQKVEFLVSFYNNEISEKSEIFDDQFSVERPDGSNFTLKIRSTKLEDSAMYFCASGRSTSTDTQYFGPGTRLTVL.

J is TRBJ1-5 and V is TRBV7-8; D is perhaps TRBD1 (6 bases). Germline CDR1 is SGHVS and CDR2 is FQNEAQ. The CDR3 totals 15 residues. Deletions cut 2 bases from V and 2 bases from J, with 10 bases between. CDR3 region: CASSLFAGGNQPQHF. CDR3 sequence (DNA): TGTGCCAGCAGCTTATTTGCAGGGGGCAATCAGCCCCAGCATTTT.

This chain joins TRBV27 and TRBJ1-2, with D possibly matching TRBD1 (6 bases). This CDR3 spans 14 amino acids. Trimming cost V 5 bases and J 0 bases, with 10 bases left between them. Germline CDR1 is MNHEY and CDR2 is SMNVEV (reference sequence). The CDR3 loop is CASSAGQTNYGYTF. In nucleotides, the CDR3 is TGTGCCAGCAGTGCCGGACAGACTAACTATGGCTACACCTTC.

V usage is TRBV4-3 and J usage is TRBJ2-1; 7 nucleotides align to TRBD1. Per germline, CDR1 LGHNA and CDR2 YSLEER. CDR3 length equals 16 residues. Trimming cost V 2 bases and J 0 bases; bases outside gene matches: 4. DNA for the CDR3: TGCGCCAGCAGCCAAATGGACAGGAGCTCCTACAATGAGCAGTTCTTC. Translating gives CASSQMDRSSYNEQFF.

V and J are TRBV29-1 and TRBJ2-2, with 9 bases aligning to TRBD1. CDR3 length: 13 residues. After removal of 7 bases from V and 7 bases from J, the junction contained 7 bases not matched to a gene. In germline, CDR1 is SQVTM, CDR2 ANQGSEA. The DNA for the CDR3 is TGCAGCGCCCGGACAGGGGAATACGGGGAGCTGTTTTTT. It codes for CSARTGEYGELFF.

This chain connects TRBV5-5 to TRBJ2-1; D is perhaps TRBD2 (5 bases). The CDR3 has 14 amino acids. The germline V gene has CDR1 SGHKS and CDR2 YYEKEE (reference sequence). V shed 0 bases and J shed 7 bases, with 11 bases lying between them. The CDR3 region is CASSLELDLNEQFF. In nucleotides, the CDR3 is TGTGCCAGCAGCTTGGAACTAGATCTTAATGAGCAGTTCTTC.

Concerning this clone itself: One end of the junction does not line up with germline, which may come from a read error. The rearrangement joins TRBV11-2 to TRBJ2-3, with D possibly matching TRBD2 (5 bases). The CDR3 length is 12 residues. The germline CDR1 and CDR2 sequences are SGHAT and FQNNGV. The CDR3: CASSLDETRVLF. The CDR3 DNA reads as TGTGCCAGCAGCTTAGATGAAACTAGAGTCCTCTTT.

Written as DNA, the CDR3 is TGCGCCAGCAGACAACAGGGGGCGGATACGCAGTATTTT. This translates into CASRQQGADTQYF. The chain recombines TRBV5-1 with TRBJ2-3; 9 bases line up with TRBD1. Germline V gives CDR1 SGHRS, CDR2 YFSETQ. The CDR3 is 13 residues long. Germline trimming cut 5 bases from V and 6 bases from J; bases unmatched to any gene: 4. Together with reference TRBV5-1 and TRBJ2-3, the CDR3 gives the full variable domain: KAGVTQTPRYLIKTRGQQVTLSCSPISGHRSVSWYQQTPGQGLQFLFEYFSETQRNKGNFPGRFSGRQFSNSRSEMNVSTLELGDSALYLCASRQQGADTQYFGPGTRLTVL.

This clone was recorded only once. This rearrangement joins TRBV30 to TRBJ2-1, with a weak D call TRBD2 (5 bases). The CDR3 loop spans 15 amino acids. The V gene lost 6 bases and the J gene lost 5 bases, with 20 bases spanning the gap. Germline CDR1 reads GTSNPN; CDR2 reads SVGIG (reference sequence). CDR3 nucleotide sequence: TGTGCCTGTCGTGGAGGTGCGGCACCCAACAATGAGCAGTTCTTC. Translation: CACRGGAAPNNEQFF.

The chain joins TRBV27 to TRBJ1-5; D is uncertain. Trimming stripped 5 bases from V and 4 bases from J, with 15 bases between. The CDR3 covers 15 residues. Germline loops: CDR1 MNHEY, CDR2 SMNVEV (reference sequence). The CDR3 sequence: CASSPGGYGNQPQHF. Here the CDR3 DNA reads TGTGCCAGCAGTCCCGGAGGATATGGGAATCAGCCCCAGCATTTT.

The V call is TRBV29-1, the J call TRBJ2-3; a weak D match, TRBD2 (6 bases). The ends were cut back, 7 bases at V and 9 bases at J, with 17 bases in the middle. This CDR3 is built from 12 residues. The germline CDR1 and CDR2 sequences are SQVTM and ANQGSEA. For the CDR3, the DNA is TGCAGCGGTAGTGTAGGGGAGGTAACGCAGTATTTT. This encodes CSGSVGEVTQYF.